The 27 T cell receptor beta chains in this list originate from one sample, sequenced in a study of blood T cell repertoires in COVID-19. Some clones are missing from TCRdb's copy, which holds only in-frame ones; the method was immunoSEQ multiplex PCR. The sample contains 150,000 to 200,000 clones, around 83% of which appear only once. Source material: peripheral blood. These receptor sequences come from a woman of 80 years or more in a cohort sampled during active or convalescent COVID-19.

The chain has TRBV10-3 and TRBJ2-5, with a weak D call TRBD1 (6 bases). V gave up 4 bases and J gave up 5 bases, with 14 bases separating them. The CDR3 length is 14 residues. Germline CDR1 is ENHRY and CDR2 is SYGVKD. The CDR3 coding sequence is TGTGCCATCAGTGCCTCGGACAGCAGGGAGACCCAGTACTTC. It specifies CAISASDSRETQYF.

The chain joins TRBV9 to TRBJ1-4, with D perhaps matching TRBD1 (5 bases). CDR1 and CDR2 (germline): SGDLS, YYNGEE. The CDR3 covers 15 residues. Trimming shortened V by 0 bases and J by 2 bases, and 8 bases separated the two germline ends. The CDR3 loop is CASSVDRGTNEKLFF. The CDR3 nucleotides read TGTGCCAGCAGCGTAGATCGGGGGACTAATGAAAAACTGTTTTTT. The full variable domain, its missing parts supplied by reference TRBV9 and TRBJ1-4, is DSGVTQTPKHLITATGQRVTLRCSPRSGDLSVYWYQQSLDQGLQFLIQYYNGEERAKGNILERFSAQQFPDLHSELNLSSLELGDSALYFCASSVDRGTNEKLFFGSGTQLSVL.

This chain's CDR3 is CATLFSLSNYGYTF. Here the CDR3 DNA reads TGTGCCACTCTCTTCTCCCTTAGCAACTATGGCTACACCTTC. The rearrangement uses TRBV28 and TRBJ1-2; D unclear. This CDR3 region has 14 residues. In germline, CDR1 is MDHEN, CDR2 SYDVKM. Between the trimmed V and J ends, which lost 10 bases and 2 bases, there was a span of 17 bases.

The chain employs TRBV6-5 and TRBJ2-4; a possible D gene is TRBD1 (6 bases). The CDR3 sequence is 13 residues long. Germline V gene lookup returns CDR1 MNHEY and CDR2 SVGAGI. V was trimmed by 2 bases and J by 5 bases, leaving 7 bases between them. DNA for the CDR3: TGTGCCAGCAGTTACGCAGGGGAAAACATTCAGTACTTC. Translation: CASSYAGENIQYF.

The chain couples TRBV28 to TRBJ2-7; possible D gene TRBD2, 5 bases. V gave up 5 bases and J gave up 2 bases, with 19 bases separating them. The CDR3 totals 16 residues. Germline V gene sequence: CDR1 MDHEN, CDR2 SYDVKM. The CDR3 loop reads CASSPLGVLGTYEQYV. Here the CDR3 DNA reads TGTGCCAGCAGTCCACTCGGGGTCTTGGGAACCTACGAGCAGTACGTC.

The chain combines TRBV9 with TRBJ2-7, with D perhaps TRBD1 (7 bases). V was pared by 0 bases and J by 0 bases, with 16 bases between. This CDR3 spans 17 amino acids. Germline loops: CDR1 SGDLS, CDR2 YYNGEE. The CDR3 DNA reads as TGTGCCAGCAGCGTAGCCCCAGGGGGGCCAAGCTCCTACGAGCAGTACTTC. This encodes CASSVAPGGPSSYEQYF.

The chain couples TRBV6-6 to TRBJ1-1; tentatively, D is TRBD1 (6 bases). CDR1 is MNHNY and CDR2 is SVGAGI in the germline V gene (reference sequence). V was pared by 4 bases and J by 6 bases, with 15 bases between. CDR3 length equals 14 residues. CDR3 residues: CASSLLQGSAEAFF. DNA of the CDR3: TGTGCCAGCAGTTTATTACAGGGTAGCGCTGAAGCTTTCTTT.

The V gene is TRBV3-1 (or the pseudogene TRBV3-2), the J gene TRBJ2-7; D is unresolved. Trimming removed 1 base from V and 2 bases from J, with 9 bases in between. This CDR3 has 14 residues. The germline CDR1 and CDR2 sequences are LGHDT and YNNKEL (reference sequence). CDR3 DNA: TGTGCCAGCAGCCAAGGCCCCGGTCCCTACGAGCAGTACTTC. This sequence encodes CASSQGPGPYEQYF.

This clone was counted a few times. The gene calls are TRBV5-4 and TRBJ1-1; TRBD1 matches at 11 bases. The V and J ends lost 4 bases and 3 bases, in that order; junction bases with no gene match: 5. Germline values: CDR1 SGHNT, CDR2 YYREEE (reference sequence). CDR3 length: 15 residues. CDR3 amino acids: CASSKGTGGDTEAFF. DNA for the CDR3: TGTGCCAGCAGCAAAGGGACAGGGGGGGACACTGAAGCTTTCTTT.

CDR3 in DNA: TGTGCCAGCAGCGTAGCGGGACAGGGGGCGGAGACCCAGTACTTC. Its protein product is CASSVAGQGAETQYF. The chain joins TRBV9 to TRBJ2-5; TRBD1 matches at 12 bases. The germline V gene has CDR1 SGDLS and CDR2 YYNGEE. CDR3 length: 15 residues. The V gene end was trimmed by 0 bases and the J gene end by 5 bases; junction bases not matched to a gene: 2.

This clone was seen a handful of times. The V call is TRBV4-1, the J call TRBJ1-1; perhaps TRBD1 as D (6 bases). CDR3 size: 13 residues. Looked up from germline, CDR1 is MGHRA and CDR2 is YSYEKL. The V gene lost 7 bases and the J gene lost 6 bases, with 15 bases spanning the gap. The CDR3 sequence: CASNSGGVSEAFF. CDR3 DNA sequence: TGCGCCAGCAACTCTGGGGGCGTATCTGAAGCTTTCTTT.

The rearrangement links TRBV7-2 to TRBJ2-1, with D possibly TRBD2 on 6 matching bases. The V end lost 5 bases, the J end lost 9 bases, and 17 bases lay between the germline ends. The germline V gene encodes CDR1 SGHTA and CDR2 FQGNSA. This CDR3 region has 14 residues. As DNA, the CDR3 is TGTGCCAGCAGCCCTCCCGGGCGGGGAGGTGAGCAGTTCTTC. Its protein is CASSPPGRGGEQFF.

The genes are TRBV3-1 (or the pseudogene TRBV3-2) and TRBJ1-1; 8 nucleotides line up with TRBD1. Germline CDR1 is LGHDT and CDR2 is YNNKEL (reference sequence). V lost 1 base to trimming and J lost 4 bases; unmatched junction nucleotides: 8. The CDR3 spans 16 residues. The CDR3 DNA is TGTGCCAGCAGCCAAGGGTTTGGACAGGGAACCACTGAAGCTTTCTTT. Its translation is CASSQGFGQGTTEAFF.

The chain employs TRBV5-8 and TRBJ1-4; 8 bases agree with TRBD1. Germline V gives CDR1 SGHTS, CDR2 YDEGEE. The V gene end was trimmed by 2 bases and the J gene end by 12 bases; junction bases not matched to a gene: 12. The CDR3 extends over 15 amino acids. Here the CDR3 reads CASSLGQGRLEELFF. Written as DNA, the CDR3 is TGTGCCAGCAGCTTAGGACAGGGCCGACTTGAGGAACTGTTTTTT.

The genes are TRBV5-4 and TRBJ1-5; D is unclear. The CDR3 totals 15 residues. Trimming cost V 0 bases and J 7 bases, with 14 bases left between them. Germline V CDR1 and CDR2: SGHNT, YYREEE (reference sequence). Here the CDR3 reads CASSLEAGDDQPQHF. The DNA of the CDR3 is TGTGCCAGCAGCTTGGAGGCTGGAGACGACCAGCCCCAGCATTTT.

This chain links TRBV27 with TRBJ1-6; 7 bases map to TRBD1. Per germline, CDR1 MNHEY and CDR2 SMNVEV (reference sequence). The CDR3 has 19 residues. V was clipped by 5 bases and J by 0 bases; unmatched bases: 13. CDR3 sequence reads: CASSKATGNPSSYNSPLHF. The CDR3 nucleotides are TGTGCCAGCAGTAAAGCGACAGGGAACCCCAGCTCCTATAATTCACCCCTCCACTTT.

As to this clone: The sample contains more than one DNA sequence encoding this CDR3. This chain uses TRBV15 with TRBJ1-5; no reliable D call. The CDR3 is 15 amino acids. Trimming removed 0 bases from V and 2 bases from J, with 8 bases in between. CDR1 and CDR2 from the germline V gene are LNHNV and YYDKDF (reference sequence). The CDR3 bases are TGTGCCACCAGCAGAGATCCCGGGGGCAATCAGCCCCAGCATTTT. Translated, it gives CATSRDPGGNQPQHF.

This chain connects TRBV3-1 (or the pseudogene TRBV3-2) to TRBJ1-1, with D possibly TRBD1 on 5 matching bases. The CDR3 sequence is 14 residues long. V was trimmed by 1 base and J by 6 bases, leaving 12 bases between them. Germline-derived CDR1 and CDR2 are LGHDT and YNNKEL (reference sequence). The CDR3 loop reads CASSQGGTSAEAFF. In DNA, the CDR3 is TGTGCCAGCAGCCAAGGAGGGACTTCGGCTGAAGCTTTCTTT.

The chain has TRBV6-1 and TRBJ2-7; D is possibly TRBD2 (6 bases). Germline V lookup: CDR1 MNHNS, CDR2 SASEGT. The CDR3 totals 14 residues. Trimming cost V 2 bases and J 3 bases, with 11 bases left between them. The CDR3: CASSELAGSYEQYV. CDR3 DNA: TGTGCCAGCAGTGAACTCGCGGGGAGCTACGAGCAGTACGTC.

The rearrangement uses TRBV9 and TRBJ2-4, with 10 bases fitting TRBD1. The CDR3 covers 14 residues. J was trimmed by 9 bases and V by 0 bases; bases with no gene match: 3. The germline CDR1 and CDR2 sequences are SGDLS and YYNGEE. The DNA of the CDR3 is TGTGCCAGCAGCGTAGGGACAGGGGGAGCCATTCAGTACTTC. Its protein product is CASSVGTGGAIQYF.

V is TRBV29-1 and J is TRBJ1-5; TRBD1 is a possible D gene (6 bases). The CDR3 totals 14 residues. Germline CDR1 reads SQVTM; CDR2 reads ANQGSEA. Trimming pared 7 bases from V and 0 bases from J, leaving 13 bases between. CDR3 protein: CSARGGASNQPQHF. Written as DNA, the CDR3 is TGCAGCGCAAGGGGGGGGGCTAGCAATCAGCCCCAGCATTTT.

This rearrangement joins TRBV7-9 to TRBJ1-5, with unresolved D. The CDR3 contains 16 residues. From germline, CDR1 is SEHNR and CDR2 FQNEAQ (reference sequence). V was trimmed by 3 bases and J by 3 bases, leaving 15 bases between them. For the CDR3, the DNA is TGTGCCAGCAGCTTGCCGACAAGGCCCTTCAATCAGCCCCAGCATTTT. It specifies CASSLPTRPFNQPQHF.

The rearrangement links TRBV19 to TRBJ2-2; D is unclear. The germline V gene encodes CDR1 LNHDA and CDR2 SQIVND (reference sequence). V lost 5 bases to trimming and J lost 6 bases, with 10 bases between them. CDR3 length equals 13 residues. The CDR3 coding sequence is TGTGCCAGTAGTCACACTACTCCCGGGGAGCTGTTTTTT. This gives the protein CASSHTTPGELFF.

V usage is TRBV5-1 and J usage is TRBJ2-2, with D possibly being TRBD2 (6 bases). CDR1 and CDR2 from the germline V gene are SGHRS and YFSETQ. This CDR3 is built from 16 residues. Trimming pared 5 bases from V and 3 bases from J, leaving 17 bases between. The CDR3 loop is CASSGLGSGYTGELFF. The CDR3 DNA follows: TGCGCCAGCAGTGGCTTGGGTAGCGGTTACACCGGGGAGCTGTTTTTT.

This clone was detected once. The chain uses TRBV9 and TRBJ2-7; 7 nucleotides line up with TRBD2. The V and J ends lost 1 base and 7 bases, in that order; junction bases with no gene match: 5. The germline CDR1 and CDR2 sequences are SGDLS and YYNGEE. There are 13 residues in the CDR3. The CDR3 sequence: CASSVLAGGEQYV. The CDR3, as DNA: TGTGCCAGCAGCGTATTAGCGGGTGGGGAGCAGTACGTC.

Note on this clone: Other DNA sequences within the sample encode an identical CDR3. V and J are TRBV29-1 and TRBJ1-1, with D possibly matching TRBD1 (5 bases). The CDR3 length is 13 residues. Trimming stripped 3 bases from V and 0 bases from J, with 8 bases between. Germline assignment: CDR1 SQVTM and CDR2 ANQGSEA. DNA for the CDR3: TGCAGCGTTGACACAGGATTGAACACTGAAGCTTTCTTT. It yields the protein CSVDTGLNTEAFF. The whole variable domain, filled in from reference TRBV29-1 and TRBJ1-1, reads SAVISQKPSRDICQRGTSLTIQCQVDSQVTMMFWYRQQPGQSLTLIATANQGSEATYESGFVIDKFPISRPNLTFSTLTVSNMSPEDSSIYLCSVDTGLNTEAFFGQGTRLTVV.

The chain recombines TRBV6-6 with TRBJ1-2; 11 bases line up with TRBD1. Germline-derived CDR1 and CDR2 are MNHNY and SVGAGI (reference sequence). This CDR3 region has 15 residues. V was pared by 5 bases and J by 4 bases, with 6 bases of the junction left unmatched. CDR3: CASSDRTGGGYGYTF. CDR3 DNA sequence: TGTGCCAGCAGTGACCGGACAGGGGGCGGCTATGGCTACACCTTC.